Listed below are T cell receptor beta chains from one sample, sequenced in a study of OX40 agonist ivuxolimab in advanced cancers. The protocol was immunoSEQ multiplex PCR, while the TCRdb copy is restricted to in-frame clones and leaves out a portion. Of tens of thousands of clones in the sample, around 90% were seen once. The input for sequencing was CD4+ or CD8+ T cells sorted from blood, taken in a trial of the OX40 agonist ivuxolimab. All receptors come from an adult with an advanced solid tumor such as melanoma, head and neck, liver or kidney cancer. CDR3s include the opening cysteine and the closing phenylalanine or tryptophan. A D gene is named only where the DNA matches it firmly. Rows give clone size only sometimes, using once, few, many, or a class for an expanded clone.

j_call v_call cdr3_length clone_size d_call cdr3_aa cdr3_nt
TRBJ1-1 TRBV29-1 13 - - CSAPSTDNTEAFF TGCAGCGCCCCGTCGACAGATAACACTGAAGCTTTCTTT
TRBJ2-1 TRBV19 15 - - CASSRSDSSYNEQFF TGTGCCAGTAGTAGATCGGACAGCTCCTACAATGAGCAGTTCTTC
TRBJ2-1 TRBV9 16 - TRBD1 CASSYRDRGPYNEQFF TGTGCCAGCAGCTACCGGGACAGGGGTCCCTACAATGAGCAGTTCTTC
TRBJ1-1 TRBV27 13 - - CASSIGTNTEAFF TGTGCCAGCAGTATAGGGACAAACACTGAAGCTTTCTTT
TRBJ1-2 TRBV4-1 17 - TRBD1 CASSPGPGQGIYDGYTF TGCGCCAGCAGCCCAGGCCCGGGACAGGGAATATATGATGGCTACACCTTC
TRBJ2-1 TRBV19 15 - TRBD2 CASSITLAGVDEQFF TGTGCCAGTAGTATTACACTAGCGGGAGTTGATGAGCAGTTCTTC
TRBJ2-2 TRBV7-8 14 - - CASSSLRRAGELFF TGTGCCAGCAGCTCACTCAGGAGGGCCGGGGAGCTGTTTTTT
TRBJ2-7 TRBV5-1 13 - TRBD2 CASSLGLAGEQYF TGCGCCAGCAGCTTGGGACTAGCTGGCGAGCAGTACTTC
TRBJ2-3 TRBV28 17 - - CASSSHPYGGLRDTQYF TGTGCCAGCAGTTCCCATCCTTATGGGGGGTTGAGAGATACGCAGTATTTT
TRBJ2-7 TRBV12-5 14 - TRBD2 CASAGLAGVYEQYF TGTGCTAGTGCCGGACTAGCGGGGGTCTACGAGCAGTACTTC
TRBJ2-7 TRBV9 14 - - CASSVIGNSYEQYF TGTGCCAGCAGCGTAATTGGGAACTCCTACGAGCAGTACTTC
TRBJ2-3 TRBV4-1 13 - - CASSQVRSDTQYF TGCGCCAGCAGCCAAGTTCGGTCAGATACGCAGTATTTT
TRBJ1-5 TRBV6-8 10 - - CARGNQPQHF TGTGCCAGAGGAAATCAGCCCCAGCATTTT
TRBJ2-3 TRBV6-4 16 - TRBD2 CASSEEGGLAATKQYF TGTGCCAGCAGTGAAGAGGGGGGACTAGCTGCAACTAAGCAGTATTTT
TRBJ1-5 TRBV30 14 - - CAWSVGRGNQPQHF TGTGCCTGGAGTGTAGGGCGAGGCAATCAGCCCCAGCATTTT
TRBJ2-1 TRBV28 11 - - CASSLSVEQFF TGTGCCAGCAGTTTAAGCGTAGAGCAGTTCTTC
TRBJ1-4 TRBV27 15 - - CASSPRDGRREKLFF TGTGCCAGCAGTCCCCGGGACGGAAGAAGGGAAAAACTGTTTTTT
TRBJ2-2 TRBV5-1 18 - TRBD2 CASSSRGSGRETTGELFF TGCGCCAGCAGCTCCCGGGGTAGCGGGAGGGAAACGACCGGGGAGCTGTTTTTT
TRBJ2-2 TRBV6-1 15 - - CASSDRVPGTGELFF TGTGCCAGCAGTGACAGGGTCCCGGGCACCGGGGAGCTGTTTTTT
TRBJ2-6 TRBV5-1 16 - - CASSFLRGSGANVLTF TGCGCCAGCAGCTTCCTCAGGGGCTCTGGGGCCAACGTCCTGACTTTC
TRBJ2-7 TRBV5-1 14 - - CASSSQTGTYEQYF TGCGCCAGCAGCTCACAAACAGGTACCTACGAGCAGTACTTC
TRBJ1-1 TRBV29-1 11 - - CSVSGGREAFF TGCAGCGTGTCGGGGGGTCGGGAAGCTTTCTTT
TRBJ2-3 TRBV5-1 15 - TRBD2 CASRPSGGSTDTQYF TGCGCCAGCAGGCCCAGCGGGGGTAGCACAGATACGCAGTATTTT
TRBJ1-1 TRBV11-3 17 once TRBD1 CASSFARGQGSNTEAFF TGTGCCAGCAGCTTCGCCAGAGGACAGGGGTCGAACACTGAAGCTTTCTTT
TRBJ2-3 TRBV10-3 17 - - CAISESGSSLSTDTQYF TGTGCCATCAGTGAGTCGGGTTCTTCCCTAAGCACAGATACGCAGTATTTT
TRBJ1-2 TRBV27 13 - - CASSYAPNYGYTF TGTGCCAGCAGTTACGCCCCTAACTATGGCTACACCTTC
TRBJ2-1 TRBV13 17 once - CASSLGGDTYTYNEQFF TGTGCCAGCAGCTTAGGCGGGGACACCTATACCTACAATGAGCAGTTCTTC
TRBJ1-5 TRBV21-1 19 - - CASSKGRTGPTYSNQPQHF TGTGCCAGCAGCAAAGGTCGGACAGGCCCCACTTATAGCAATCAGCCCCAGCATTTT
TRBJ2-7 TRBV30 11 - - CAWSEFYEQYF TGTGCCTGGAGTGAGTTCTACGAGCAGTACTTC
TRBJ2-3 TRBV6-6 15 few TRBD1 CASSYRDSYTDTQYF TGTGCCAGCAGTTACAGGGACAGTTACACAGATACGCAGTATTTT
TRBJ1-6 TRBV7-9 13 few - CASSLAWTAPLHF TGTGCCAGCAGCTTAGCATGGACAGCACCCCTCCACTTT
TRBJ1-1 TRBV18 14 - - CASSPYNSDSSWQF TGTGCCAGCTCACCTTATAACTCGGACTCATCTTGGCAGTTT
TRBJ2-2 TRBV19 13 - - CASSNQGTGELFF TGTGCCAGTAGTAACCAGGGGACCGGGGAGCTGTTTTTT
TRBJ2-3 TRBV7-2 13 - TRBD2 CASRTGTSNTQYF TGTGCCAGCAGGACCGGGACTAGCAATACGCAGTATTTT
TRBJ1-1 TRBV5-1 14 - - CASSLSTVNTEAFF TGCGCCAGCAGCTTGAGTACAGTGAACACTGAAGCTTTCTTT
TRBJ2-3 TRBV27 16 - TRBD1 CASSSREGARTDTQYF TGTGCCAGCAGTTCAAGAGAGGGGGCGCGCACAGATACGCAGTATTTT
TRBJ1-2 TRBV6-5 12 few TRBD1 CASSKDRGGYTF TGTGCCAGCAGCAAGGACAGGGGAGGCTACACCTTC